This T cell receptor (beta chain) was retrieved from a study of T cells after yellow fever vaccination. The germline gives CDR1 SGHRS, CDR2 YFSETQ. The CDR3 runs 14 residues. Trimming left V 3 bases short and J 6 bases short, with 16 bases between. This clonotype was counted at least ten times. Antigen unknown. In making TCR cDNA, 5'RACE template switching added a universal primer site and UMIs to it. TCRdb analysed the 5' RACE reads with MiXCR anew, one entry per CDR3 protein. The sample lists around 27,000 distinct CDR3 sequences; around 4.3% were seen once. Study-level points and caveats: CD4 and CD8 compartments shared a small share of clonotypes.

Sequencing was performed on CD8+ T cells sorted from PBMCs, taken 5 days after the yellow fever booster vaccination. The TCR sequence derives from a young man who received the YFV17D yellow fever vaccine. The chain is built from TRBV5-1 and TRBJ2-7; the D gene is possibly TRBD2 (6 bases). The CDR3 bases are TGCGCCAGCAGCTCGGGACTTGTCGCTATCGAGCAGTACTTC. Its translation: CASSSGLVAIEQYF.